Each of the 16 T cell receptor beta chains below was sequenced from the same sample in a study of shared clonotypes between healthy human individuals. This table comes from immunoSEQ multiplex PCR, and its TCRdb copy is limited to in-frame clones, with some not included. Of approximately 1.1 million clones detected, about four fifths appear once; the ten largest clones hold approximately 0.5%. Sequencing was performed on memory CD4+ T cells from PBMCs. Subset noted: CD45RA-negative fraction. The source is a man between 18 and 29 years old in good health. Some clones in this sample may be carry-over from other donors' samples.

The gene calls are TRBV2 and TRBJ1-6; perhaps TRBD1 as D (6 bases). Germline loops: CDR1 SNHLY, CDR2 FYNNEI. The CDR3 contains 15 residues. Trimming left V 6 bases short and J 7 bases short, with 16 bases between. CDR3 bases: TGTGCCAGCAGGTCATTGGACAGTGAGAATTCACCCCTCCACTTT. Translation: CASRSLDSENSPLHF.

V gene TRBV21-1 combines with J gene TRBJ2-7; the table gives TRBD1 as D, unverified against the DNA. TRBV21-1 is marked as a pseudogene. The CDR3 sequence is 13 residues long. CDR3 residues: CAGKGAWRYEQYF. The CDR3 DNA follows: TGTGCCGGTAAGGGGGCTTGGCGCTACGAGCAGTACTTC.

The rearrangement uses TRBV7-9 and TRBJ2-7; 13 bases match TRBD2. The CDR3 loop spans 15 amino acids. Germline CDR1 SEHNR, CDR2 FQNEAQ (reference sequence). V shed 9 bases and J 4 bases; nucleotides not matched to a gene: 9. The CDR3: CASVAGTSGVYEQYF. CDR3 nucleotides: TGTGCCAGTGTGGCAGGGACTAGCGGGGTTTACGAGCAGTACTTC. Full variable domain (remainder filled in from reference TRBV7-9 and TRBJ2-7): DTGVSQNPRHKITKRGQNVTFRCDPISEHNRLYWYRQTLGQGPEFLTYFQNEAQLEKSRLLSDRFSAERPKGSFSTLEIQRTEQGDSAMYLCASVAGTSGVYEQYFGPGTRLTVT.

The rearrangement uses TRBV7-2 and TRBJ2-1; 11 bases match TRBD2. With V trimmed by 2 bases and J by 3 bases, 6 bases remained unmatched. CDR3 length: 17 residues. Germline loops: CDR1 SGHTA, CDR2 FQGNSA. The CDR3 protein is CASSLIRLAGFYNEQFF. The CDR3, as DNA: TGTGCCAGCAGCTTAATTCGACTAGCGGGATTCTACAATGAGCAGTTCTTC. Combining the CDR3 with reference TRBV7-2 and TRBJ2-1 gives the whole variable domain GAGVSQSPSNKVTEKGKDVELRCDPISGHTALYWYRQSLGQGLEFLIYFQGNSAPDKSGLPSDRFSAERTGGSVSTLTIQRTQQEDSAVYLCASSLIRLAGFYNEQFFGPGTRLTVL.

The chain couples TRBV29-1 to TRBJ2-7, with D unclear. The CDR3 totals 13 residues. Per germline, CDR1 SQVTM and CDR2 ANQGSEA. Trimming removed 1 base from V and 2 bases from J, with 9 bases in between. The CDR3, as DNA: TGCAGCGTTGAAGTATTATTTACCTACGAGCAGTACTTC. It specifies CSVEVLFTYEQYF.

The chain is built from TRBV6-1 and TRBJ1-2, with D hard to call. From germline, CDR1 is MNHNS and CDR2 SASEGT. This CDR3 is built from 15 residues. V was clipped by 6 bases and J by 1 base, with 15 bases between them. The chain's CDR3 is CASRQYPQHNYGYTF. In DNA, the CDR3 is TGTGCCAGCAGACAATACCCACAGCATAACTATGGCTACACCTTC.

The J gene is TRBJ1-1, the V gene TRBV19; the match to TRBD1 covers 8 bases. Germline V gene sequence: CDR1 LNHDA, CDR2 SQIVND (reference sequence). The V and J ends lost 6 bases and 4 bases, in that order; junction bases with no gene match: 10. The CDR3 spans 15 residues. The CDR3 loop is CASRTTGETVTEAFF. The DNA of the CDR3 is TGTGCCAGTAGAACGACAGGGGAAACGGTCACTGAAGCTTTCTTT.

The rearrangement uses TRBV5-6 and TRBJ2-7; 7 nucleotides agree with TRBD1. V shed 0 bases, J shed 7 bases, and the junction held 13 bases outside the gene matches. The CDR3 has 16 residues. Per germline, CDR1 SGHDT and CDR2 YYEEEE. The CDR3 DNA follows: TGTGCCAGCAGCTTGGCCTGGGGACAGTCCCCTAGGGAGCAGTACTTC. Its translation: CASSLAWGQSPREQYF.

This clone was seen just once. This chain joins TRBV29-1 and TRBJ2-7, with a tentative D call TRBD2 (6 bases). The CDR3 loop spans 14 amino acids. V was clipped by 2 bases and J by 4 bases, with 15 bases between them. CDR1 SQVTM and CDR2 ANQGSEA come from the germline V gene. Here the CDR3 reads CSVELGGARYEQYF. The CDR3 coding sequence is TGCAGCGTTGAATTAGGAGGGGCTAGGTACGAGCAGTACTTC.

The chain recombines TRBV4-3 with TRBJ1-4; tentatively, D is TRBD1 (5 bases). Per germline, CDR1 LGHNA and CDR2 YSLEER. V was pared by 1 base and J by 8 bases, with 14 bases between. The CDR3 is made up of 15 amino acids. The CDR3 nucleotides are TGCGCCAGCAGCCAAGGATCCAGGGTAGGCGAAAAACTGTTTTTT. Its translation is CASSQGSRVGEKLFF.

The chain employs TRBV6-1 and TRBJ2-3; TRBD2 aligns across 7 bases. The CDR3 contains 14 residues. V shed 7 bases, J shed 2 bases, and the junction held 6 bases outside the gene matches. Germline loops: CDR1 MNHNS, CDR2 SASEGT. CDR3 DNA sequence: TGTGCCAGCACTTGGACTAGGGCCACAGATACGCAGTATTTT. This translates into CASTWTRATDTQYF.

The chain couples TRBV30 to TRBJ1-5; D possibly corresponds to TRBD1 (6 bases). Germline CDR1 reads GTSNPN; CDR2 reads SVGIG (reference sequence). The CDR3 has 13 amino acids. V was shortened by 3 bases and J by 5 bases, with 11 bases between the two germline ends. CDR3 loop: CAWSPDRYQPQHF. The CDR3 DNA follows: TGTGCCTGGAGCCCCGACAGGTATCAGCCCCAGCATTTT.

V gene TRBV7-2 combines with J gene TRBJ2-1; 9 bases map to TRBD2. V shed 0 bases, J shed 4 bases, and the junction held 7 bases outside the gene matches. Looked up from germline, CDR1 is SGHTA and CDR2 is FQGNSA. CDR3 length equals 17 residues. The CDR3 is CASSLAIAGVAYNEQFF. The CDR3 nucleotides are TGTGCCAGCAGCTTAGCGATAGCGGGAGTCGCATACAATGAGCAGTTCTTC.

The chain is built from TRBV15 and TRBJ2-5; D ambiguous. Germline CDR1 and CDR2: LNHNV and YYDKDF (reference sequence). CDR3 size: 15 residues. V was pared by 0 bases and J by 5 bases, with 13 bases between. CDR3 sequence reads: CATSRDKRLGETQYF. In nucleotides, the CDR3 is TGTGCCACCAGCAGAGACAAAAGGTTAGGGGAGACCCAGTACTTC.

The rearrangement uses TRBV29-1 and TRBJ2-3, with 13 bases aligning to TRBD2. V gave up 7 bases and J gave up 0 bases; unmatched junction bases: 4. Germline loops: CDR1 SQVTM, CDR2 ANQGSEA. This CDR3 is 15 amino acids long. This CDR3 reads CSGGTSGTSTDTQYF. As DNA, the CDR3 is TGCAGCGGGGGGACTAGCGGGACTAGCACAGATACGCAGTATTTT.

This rearrangement joins TRBV9 to TRBJ1-3, with D tentatively TRBD1 (6 bases). With 1 base removed from V and 5 bases from J, the gap between germline ends came to 16 bases. In germline, CDR1 is SGDLS, CDR2 YYNGEE. CDR3 length: 16 residues. The CDR3 sequence is CASSVSPGARRNTIYF. Here the CDR3 DNA reads TGTGCCAGCAGCGTAAGCCCGGGGGCGCGAAGAAACACCATATATTTT. The full variable domain, rest sourced from reference TRBV9 and TRBJ1-3, is DSGVTQTPKHLITATGQRVTLRCSPRSGDLSVYWYQQSLDQGLQFLIQYYNGEERAKGNILERFSAQQFPDLHSELNLSSLELGDSALYFCASSVSPGARRNTIYFGEGSWLTVV.